These T cell receptor beta chains were read from a single sample in a study of long-term antiretroviral therapy in people with HIV. This table comes from immunoSEQ multiplex PCR, and its TCRdb copy is limited to in-frame clones, with some not included. The sample includes 25,000 to 30,000 clones, roughly 84% of them seen just once. This material consisted of unsorted PBMCs, taken 0.4 years after starting antiretroviral therapy. These receptors were collected from a man aged 18 to 29 with HIV. CDR3s include the opening cysteine and the closing phenylalanine or tryptophan. A D gene is named only where the DNA matches it firmly. Size values are once, few and many counts, or a class for expanded clones, and some rows have none.

J: TRBJ2-3; V: TRBV9; size: once; D: .; CDR3: CASSPRLAPSTDTQYF; DNA: TGTGCCAGCAGCCCTCGGCTTGCCCCTAGCACAGATACGCAGTATTTT
J: TRBJ1-1; V: TRBV2; size: .; D: .; CDR3: CASKGVNTEAFF; DNA: TGTGCCAGCAAAGGGGTGAACACTGAAGCTTTCTTT
J: TRBJ2-1; V: TRBV5-4; size: .; D: .; CDR3: CASSPTPAAYNEQFF; DNA: TGTGCCAGCAGCCCGACCCCGGCGGCCTACAATGAGCAGTTCTTC
J: TRBJ2-1; V: TRBV4-1; size: .; D: .; CDR3: CASSQVSGGNEQFF; DNA: TGCGCCAGCAGCCAAGTCTCCGGGGGTAATGAGCAGTTCTTC
J: TRBJ2-1; V: TRBV7-9; size: once; D: .; CDR3: CASSSGVWDSDEQFF; DNA: TGTGCCAGCAGCTCGGGTGTATGGGATTCTGATGAGCAGTTCTTC
J: TRBJ2-1; V: TRBV7-8; size: .; D: .; CDR3: CASSLARDIEGNEQFF; DNA: TGTGCCAGCAGCTTAGCGCGAGACATCGAAGGTAATGAGCAGTTCTTC
J: TRBJ2-7; V: TRBV5-6; size: .; D: TRBD1; CDR3: CASSLGTGAEQYF; DNA: TGTGCCAGCAGCTTGGGGACAGGGGCCGAGCAGTACTTC
J: TRBJ1-3; V: TRBV27; size: once; D: .; CDR3: CASKQLGGNTIYF; DNA: TGTGCCAGCAAGCAGTTAGGTGGAAACACCATATATTTT
J: TRBJ1-4; V: TRBV27; size: .; D: TRBD1; CDR3: CASSQAPDRVEKLFF; DNA: TGTGCCAGCAGCCAAGCCCCCGACAGGGTTGAAAAACTGTTTTTT
J: TRBJ1-4; V: TRBV23-1; size: .; D: .; CDR3: CASSQSRWGLIQF; DNA: TGCGCCAGCAGTCAATCCAGGTGGGGTCTTATCCAGTTT
J: TRBJ1-5; V: TRBV11-2; size: few; D: TRBD1; CDR3: CASSETGMNQPQHF; DNA: TGTGCCAGCAGCGAGACAGGGATGAATCAGCCCCAGCATTTT
J: TRBJ2-3; V: TRBV14; size: .; D: .; CDR3: CASSPRGDTQYF; DNA: TGTGCCAGCAGCCCTAGGGGGGATACGCAGTATTTT
J: TRBJ2-7; V: TRBV11-2; size: .; D: TRBD1; CDR3: CASSWGQGDFEQYF; DNA: TGTGCCAGCAGCTGGGGACAGGGAGACTTCGAGCAGTACTTC
J: TRBJ2-7; V: TRBV4-1; size: few; D: TRBD1; CDR3: CASSQGAGQGYEQYF; DNA: TGCGCCAGCAGCCAAGGGGCTGGACAGGGCTACGAGCAGTACTTC
J: TRBJ2-2; V: TRBV15; size: .; D: .; CDR3: CATSRVQNTGELFF; DNA: TGTGCCACCAGCAGAGTGCAGAACACCGGGGAGCTGTTTTTT
J: TRBJ2-7; V: TRBV5-6; size: .; D: .; CDR3: CASSSRVSFPYEQYF; DNA: TGTGCCAGCAGCTCTAGGGTCTCCTTCCCCTACGAGCAGTACTTC
J: TRBJ2-1; V: TRBV27; size: .; D: .; CDR3: CASSLPGVRDNEQFF; DNA: TGTGCCAGCAGTTTACCGGGGGTAAGGGACAATGAGCAGTTCTTC
J: TRBJ1-2; V: TRBV9; size: .; D: .; CDR3: CASSVSRRDEAYGYTF; DNA: TGTGCCAGCAGCGTATCCCGCCGGGACGAAGCCTATGGCTACACCTTC
J: TRBJ1-1; V: TRBV7-9; size: .; D: .; CDR3: CASSLGWVGSTEAFF; DNA: TGTGCCAGCAGCTTAGGGTGGGTGGGGAGCACTGAAGCTTTCTTT
J: TRBJ2-7; V: TRBV6-5; size: .; D: .; CDR3: CASSPGTLDEQYF; DNA: TGTGCCAGCTCTCCGGGCACATTAGACGAGCAGTACTTC
J: TRBJ2-2; V: TRBV6-5; size: .; D: TRBD2; CDR3: CASSRTSTSGELFF; DNA: TGTGCCAGCAGTCGGACTAGCACGTCCGGGGAGCTGTTTTTT
J: TRBJ2-1; V: TRBV19; size: .; D: TRBD2; CDR3: CASSINGGDYNEQFF; DNA: TGTGCCAGTAGTATCAACGGGGGGGACTACAATGAGCAGTTCTTC
J: TRBJ1-1; V: TRBV9; size: .; D: .; CDR3: CASSVERNTEAFF; DNA: TGTGCCAGCAGCGTAGAAAGGAACACTGAAGCTTTCTTT
J: TRBJ2-1; V: TRBV6-5; size: .; D: .; CDR3: CASISGRQTDNEQFF; DNA: TGTGCCAGCATTTCGGGGAGACAGACGGACAATGAGCAGTTCTTC
J: TRBJ1-2; V: TRBV10-3; size: few; D: .; CDR3: CAISEFLGMIYGYTF; DNA: TGTGCCATCAGTGAGTTTCTGGGGATGATCTATGGCTACACCTTC
J: TRBJ2-7; V: TRBV25-1; size: .; D: .; CDR3: CASSDNYEQYF; DNA: TGTGCCAGCAGTGATAATTACGAGCAGTACTTC
J: TRBJ1-2; V: TRBV11-1; size: .; D: .; CDR3: CASSSGPGVGYTF; DNA: TGTGCCAGCAGCTCCGGGCCAGGGGTTGGCTACACCTTC
J: TRBJ1-1; V: TRBV6-5; size: .; D: TRBD1; CDR3: CASSLGTGGTEAFF; DNA: TGTGCCAGCAGTCTAGGGACAGGGGGCACTGAAGCTTTCTTT
J: TRBJ1-5; V: TRBV5-4; size: .; D: TRBD1; CDR3: CASSPGQGGNQPQHF; DNA: TGTGCCAGCAGCCCCGGACAGGGAGGCAATCAGCCCCAGCATTTT
J: TRBJ2-7; V: TRBV6-1; size: .; D: .; CDR3: CASSEDGVSEQYF; DNA: TGTGCCAGCAGTGAAGATGGGGTCAGCGAGCAGTACTTC
J: TRBJ1-2; V: TRBV27; size: .; D: .; CDR3: CASSLSPLDSPNYGYTF; DNA: TGTGCCAGCAGTTTATCCCCCCTGGACAGCCCTAACTATGGCTACACCTTC
J: TRBJ2-7; V: TRBV5-1; size: .; D: .; CDR3: CASSLESVYEQYF; DNA: TGCGCCAGCAGCTTGGAGTCTGTATACGAGCAGTACTTC
J: TRBJ1-1; V: TRBV2; size: .; D: .; CDR3: CASSSRGLTEAFF; DNA: TGTGCCAGCAGTTCCAGGGGATTAACTGAAGCTTTCTTT
J: TRBJ1-2; V: TRBV7-9; size: few; D: .; CDR3: CASSLDRQDGYTF; DNA: TGTGCCAGCAGCCTGGATAGACAGGATGGCTACACCTTC
J: TRBJ1-5; V: TRBV7-9; size: .; D: .; CDR3: CASSPSKGSNQPQHF; DNA: TGTGCCAGCAGCCCATCGAAGGGTAGCAATCAGCCCCAGCATTTT
J: TRBJ2-7; V: TRBV9; size: .; D: .; CDR3: CASSLGGTSSYEQYF; DNA: TGTGCCAGCAGCCTTGGGGGGACCTCCTCCTACGAGCAGTACTTC
J: TRBJ1-2; V: TRBV15; size: .; D: .; CDR3: CATSRENRGNYGYTF; DNA: TGTGCCACCAGCAGAGAGAATAGGGGAAACTATGGCTACACCTTC
J: TRBJ2-3; V: TRBV7-8; size: .; D: .; CDR3: CASSPGWDSADTQYF; DNA: TGTGCCAGCAGCCCAGGTTGGGACTCAGCAGATACGCAGTATTTT
J: TRBJ2-1; V: TRBV9; size: .; D: .; CDR3: CASSAPQESSYNEQFF; DNA: TGTGCCAGCAGCGCACCGCAGGAGAGCTCCTACAATGAGCAGTTCTTC
J: TRBJ2-1; V: TRBV5-6; size: .; D: TRBD2; CDR3: CASSLAGGLEQFF; DNA: TGTGCCAGCAGCTTGGCGGGAGGGCTTGAGCAGTTCTTC
J: TRBJ2-7; V: TRBV7-2; size: .; D: .; CDR3: CASSLEGGKSLDEQYF; DNA: TGTGCCAGCAGCCTCGAGGGGGGTAAGAGTTTGGACGAGCAGTACTTC
J: TRBJ1-2; V: TRBV7-9; size: few; D: .; CDR3: CASSSTPEAYYGYTF; DNA: TGTGCCAGCAGCTCGACTCCGGAGGCGTACTATGGCTACACCTTC
J: TRBJ1-3; V: TRBV7-9; size: .; D: .; CDR3: CASSPGPLSSGNTIYF; DNA: TGTGCCAGCAGCCCCGGACCTCTAAGCTCTGGAAACACCATATATTTT
J: TRBJ1-3; V: TRBV4-3; size: .; D: .; CDR3: CASSQDPRAGRLYF; DNA: TGCGCCAGCAGCCAAGACCCCCGGGCAGGGAGACTATATTTT
J: TRBJ1-2; V: TRBV2; size: few; D: .; CDR3: CASSERKGPDYGYTF; DNA: TGTGCCAGCAGTGAACGAAAGGGTCCAGACTATGGCTACACCTTC
J: TRBJ1-5; V: TRBV28; size: .; D: .; CDR3: CAISFSSSNQPQHF; DNA: TGTGCCATATCCTTTTCGTCTTCCAATCAGCCCCAGCATTTT
J: TRBJ2-5; V: TRBV19; size: .; D: .; CDR3: CASSIVREETQYF; DNA: TGTGCCAGTAGTATAGTCCGAGAAGAGACCCAGTACTTC
J: TRBJ1-5; V: TRBV6-6; size: .; D: .; CDR3: CASSYEVSNQPQHF; DNA: TGTGCCAGCAGTTACGAGGTTAGCAATCAGCCCCAGCATTTT
J: TRBJ2-2; V: TRBV6-1; size: .; D: .; CDR3: CASSESVDTGELFF; DNA: TGTGCCAGCAGTGAATCAGTGGACACCGGGGAGCTGTTTTTT
J: TRBJ2-7; V: TRBV11-2; size: .; D: TRBD2; CDR3: CASSLGGGEQYF; DNA: TGTGCCAGCAGCTTAGGGGGGGGCGAGCAGTACTTC
J: TRBJ2-1; V: TRBV28; size: .; D: .; CDR3: CASGGREVSYNEQFF; DNA: TGTGCCAGCGGCGGGCGGGAAGTATCCTACAATGAGCAGTTCTTC
J: TRBJ2-1; V: TRBV7-2; size: .; D: .; CDR3: CASSLAHRRASYNEQFF; DNA: TGTGCCAGCAGCTTAGCGCACCGCAGGGCATCCTACAATGAGCAGTTCTTC
J: TRBJ1-1; V: TRBV2; size: .; D: TRBD1; CDR3: CASMTDRGPVEAFF; DNA: TGTGCCAGCATGACGGACAGGGGGCCGGTTGAAGCTTTCTTT
J: TRBJ1-4; V: TRBV7-9; size: .; D: .; CDR3: CASSSTTEPNEKLFF; DNA: TGTGCCAGCAGCTCTACGACAGAACCTAATGAAAAACTGTTTTTT